Presented here are 14 T cell receptor beta chains from one specimen sequenced in a study of blood T cell repertoires in COVID-19. TCRdb's copy holds only in-frame clones and misses some; the assay was immunoSEQ multiplex PCR. This sample has roughly 250,000 clones; roughly 84% occur once, and the top ten carry approximately 7%. Material for sequencing was peripheral blood. All receptors derive from a woman in her 50s with acute or convalescent COVID-19.

This chain connects TRBV12-3 or TRBV12-4 to TRBJ1-2; perhaps TRBD1 as D (5 bases). The V gene lost 6 bases and the J gene lost 4 bases, with 12 bases spanning the gap. This CDR3 comprises 13 residues. CDR3 sequence reads: CASRQNRRYGYTF. The CDR3 coding sequence is TGTGCCAGCAGACAAAACAGGCGCTATGGCTACACCTTC.

V usage is TRBV11-2 and J usage is TRBJ2-7, with 8 positions matching TRBD2. The germline CDR1 and CDR2 sequences are SGHAT and FQNNGV. This CDR3 spans 15 amino acids. V trimming: 5 bases; J trimming: 4 bases; junction bases outside the gene matches: 10. The CDR3 bases are TGTGCCAGCAGCATCACGAACGGGGGGGATTACGAGCAGTACTTC. Its protein product is CASSITNGGDYEQYF.

This rearrangement joins TRBV5-5 to TRBJ2-3; D gene unclear. The V and J ends lost 4 bases and 6 bases respectively, with 9 bases between them. The CDR3 consists of 12 residues. Germline lookup yields CDR1 SGHKS and CDR2 YYEKEE (reference sequence). CDR3 sequence reads: CASSLKRDTQYF. For the CDR3, the DNA is TGTGCCAGCAGCCTTAAGAGGGATACGCAGTATTTT. Drawing the rest from reference TRBV5-5 and TRBJ2-3, the complete variable domain is DAGVTQSPTHLIKTRGQQVTLRCSPISGHKSVSWYQQVLGQGPQFIFQYYEKEERGRGNFPDRFSARQFPNYSSELNVNALLLGDSALYLCASSLKRDTQYFGPGTRLTVL.

The V gene is TRBV28, the J gene TRBJ2-2; possible D gene TRBD2, 6 bases. Looked up from germline, CDR1 is MDHEN and CDR2 is SYDVKM. The CDR3 contains 14 residues. V lost 2 bases, J lost 5 bases, and 9 bases lay in between. The CDR3 loop reads CASSLRGGTGELFF. As DNA, the CDR3 is TGTGCCAGCAGTTTAAGGGGAGGTACCGGGGAGCTGTTTTTT.

The CDR3, as DNA: TGTGCCTGGAGTGTTCGGGGGACGGGATCACCCCTCCACTTT. The encoded protein is CAWSVRGTGSPLHF. The chain couples TRBV30 to TRBJ1-6; perhaps TRBD1 as D (5 bases). The CDR3 covers 14 residues. The germline V gene has CDR1 GTSNPN and CDR2 SVGIG (reference sequence). Trimming took off 0 bases at V and 10 bases at J, with 13 bases between the two ends.

The chain employs TRBV24-1 and TRBJ1-2; D uncertain. Per the germline V gene, CDR1 is KGHDR and CDR2 is SFDVKD. The CDR3 runs to 12 residues. The V end lost 2 bases, the J end lost 3 bases, and 3 bases lay between the germline ends. CDR3 in DNA: TGTGCCACCAGTGATTCAGACTATGGCTACACCTTC. This gives the protein CATSDSDYGYTF.

V usage is TRBV7-2 and J usage is TRBJ2-5; D perhaps matches TRBD2 (5 bases). The CDR3 has 12 amino acids. The V gene's germline CDR1 is SGHTA and CDR2 FQGNSA. Trimming left V 8 bases short and J 2 bases short, with 9 bases between. The DNA for the CDR3 is TGTGCCAGCGGGGAGCTGCAAGAGACCCAGTACTTC. Protein product: CASGELQETQYF.

As concerns this clone: One junction end does not reproduce the germline sequence, and a read error may be involved. CDR3 residues: CASSLGTGGVYGYTF. The DNA for the CDR3 is TGCGCCAGCAGTTTGGGGACAGGGGGCGTCTATGGCTACACCTTC. The chain joins TRBV5-1 to TRBJ1-2, with 12 bases matching TRBD1. In germline, CDR1 is SGHRS, CDR2 YFSETQ. The CDR3 loop spans 15 amino acids. Combining the CDR3 with reference TRBV5-1 and TRBJ1-2 gives the whole variable domain KAGVTQTPRYLIKTRGQQVTLSCSPISGHRSVSWYQQTPGQGLQFLFEYFSETQRNKGNFPGRFSGRQFSNSRSEMNVSTLELGDSALYLCASSLGTGGVYGYTFGSGTRLTVV.

The V and J genes are TRBV3-1 (or the pseudogene TRBV3-2) and TRBJ2-1; perhaps TRBD2 as D (6 bases). The ends were cut back, 1 base at V and 9 bases at J, with 19 bases in the middle. CDR3 length: 16 residues. CDR1 is LGHDT, CDR2 YNNKEL, per germline (reference sequence). CDR3 nucleotides: TGTGCCAGCAGCCAAGGCGGAGGACGGAGGGTTGGTGAGCAGTTCTTC. Its translation: CASSQGGGRRVGEQFF.

This chain uses TRBV6-5 with TRBJ2-2; 7 nucleotides match TRBD2. The junction had 7 bases not matched to a gene; V was cut back by 8 bases and J by 1 base. Germline CDR1 MNHEY, CDR2 SVGAGI. The CDR3 is 15 residues long. The CDR3 DNA reads TGTGCCAGCGGACGAGCGGGGCAGAACACCGGGGAGCTGTTTTTT. The encoded protein is CASGRAGQNTGELFF.

This clone was seen only a few times. CDR3 amino acids: CASSSQGQYEQYF. DNA of the CDR3: TGCGCCAGCAGTTCGCAGGGACAGTACGAGCAGTACTTC. The J gene is TRBJ2-7, the V gene TRBV23-1; TRBD1 agrees at 7 bases. TRBV23-1 is sorted into the ORF group, with uncertain function. Trimming cost V 5 bases and J 4 bases; bases outside gene matches: 5. The length of the CDR3 is 13 residues.

V usage is TRBV3-1 (or the pseudogene TRBV3-2) and J usage is TRBJ2-6; possible D gene TRBD1, 6 bases. Trimming removed 4 bases at V and 1 base at J, with 14 bases between. Germline V gives CDR1 LGHDT, CDR2 YNNKEL (reference sequence). The CDR3 extends over 17 amino acids. The CDR3 coding sequence is TGTGCCAGCAGCCCTCAATACCAGGGGTCTGGGGCCAACGTCCTGACTTTC. Its protein product is CASSPQYQGSGANVLTF.

The V and J genes are TRBV27 and TRBJ2-1; D is possibly TRBD1 (6 bases). The ends were cut back, 6 bases at V and 6 bases at J, with 15 bases in the middle. In germline, CDR1 is MNHEY, CDR2 SMNVEV (reference sequence). This CDR3 has 14 residues. The CDR3 sequence: CASSLKGQANEQFF. DNA of the CDR3: TGTGCCAGCAGCCTCAAGGGACAAGCCAATGAGCAGTTCTTC.

The chain uses TRBV18 and TRBJ2-5, with 12 bases that match TRBD2. Germline loops: CDR1 KGHSH, CDR2 LQKENI. The CDR3 extends over 15 amino acids. The junction had 5 bases not matched to a gene; V was cut back by 5 bases and J by 4 bases. The CDR3 DNA is TGTGCCAGCTCAACGACTAGCGGGAGAGGAGAGACCCAGTACTTC. Translated, it gives CASSTTSGRGETQYF.